This TCR beta chain is drawn from a study of T cell changes during pregnancy in multiple sclerosis. The CDR3 is 17 amino acids. V was trimmed by 0 bases and J by 2 bases, leaving 14 bases between them. Germline loops: CDR1 SGDLS, CDR2 YYNGEE. This clone appeared once. The repertoire was sequenced with immunoSEQ multiplex PCR; TCRdb's copy has only in-frame clones and lacks some. Here the sample spans under 45,000 clones, about nine tenths being singletons. The clonotype originates from a female donor with multiple sclerosis, enrolled in a pregnancy study. The sample was CD4+ T cells from peripheral blood mononuclear cells, taken in the first trimester of pregnancy. The chain joins TRBV9 to TRBJ1-4; no reliable D call. For the CDR3, the DNA is TGTGCCAGCAGCGTAGGCCGGGGATCAGGTACTAATGAAAAACTGTTTTTT. Translating it yields CASSVGRGSGTNEKLFF.